Shown below are 26 T cell receptor beta chains from a single sample sequenced in a study of blood T cell repertoires in COVID-19. Here immunoSEQ multiplex PCR was the method, and the copy in TCRdb shows in-frame clones only, minus some. This sample has about 240,000 clones; approximately 86% occur once, and the top ten carry around 7.3%. The sequencing sample was made of peripheral blood. Receptors originate from a woman aged 70-85 years with active or convalescent COVID-19.

The rearrangement joins TRBV6-5 to TRBJ2-7; tentatively, D is TRBD1 (6 bases). Germline V gives CDR1 MNHEY, CDR2 SVGAGI. The CDR3 covers 15 residues. The V gene lost 5 bases and the J gene lost 1 base, with 15 bases spanning the gap. The CDR3 coding sequence is TGTGCCAGCAGTAGAGGACAGCCCACATCCTACGAGCAGTACTTC. This encodes CASSRGQPTSYEQYF.

The V gene is TRBV6-5, the J gene TRBJ1-6, with 9 bases lining up with TRBD1. The CDR3 extends over 16 amino acids. Trimming at V came to 0 bases and at J to 9 bases, leaving 6 bases not matched to a gene. CDR1 is MNHEY, CDR2 SVGAGI, per germline. The CDR3 bases are TGTGCCAGCAGTTACTCGAACCGGGACAGGGCTTCACCCCTCCACTTT. Its protein product is CASSYSNRDRASPLHF.

V and J are TRBV12-5 and TRBJ2-2, with D maybe TRBD1 (5 bases). V was clipped by 7 bases and J by 1 base, with 10 bases between them. CDR3 size: 14 residues. The germline V gene encodes CDR1 LGHNT and CDR2 FRNRAP. The CDR3, as DNA: TGTGCTAGTGAACCGGACAAGAACACCGGGGAGCTGTTTTTT. Protein: CASEPDKNTGELFF.

The chain is built from TRBV6-2 or TRBV6-3 and TRBJ1-1, with D maybe TRBD1 (5 bases). CDR1 and CDR2 (germline): MNHEY, SVGEGT. The CDR3 length is 15 residues. V lost 2 bases, J lost 3 bases, and 13 bases lay in between. CDR3 nucleotides: TGTGCCAGCAGTTACCGGGGGGGGGATTACACTGAAGCTTTCTTT. Encoded protein: CASSYRGGDYTEAFF.

This chain's CDR3 is CASSQQSGNSPLHF. The CDR3 DNA follows: TGCGCCAGCAGCCAGCAGTCGGGAAATTCACCCCTCCACTTT. The chain recombines TRBV4-3 with TRBJ1-6, with D unresolved. Germline V gene lookup returns CDR1 LGHNA and CDR2 YSLEER. Trimming took 3 bases from V and 7 from J, leaving 10 bases between them. The CDR3 length is 14 residues.

This chain joins TRBV2 and TRBJ1-6; D unresolved. This CDR3 has 14 amino acids. Germline-derived CDR1 and CDR2 are SNHLY and FYNNEI. Trimming shortened V by 10 bases and J by 6 bases, and 16 bases separated the two germline ends. The DNA of the CDR3 is TGTGCCACCCATTCGCGTCCACCTAATTCACCCCTCCACTTT. Translation: CATHSRPPNSPLHF.

This clone has a single count. This chain joins TRBV5-4 and TRBJ2-3, with D perhaps matching TRBD1 (5 bases). The length of the CDR3 is 15 residues. Germline values: CDR1 SGHNT, CDR2 YYREEE (reference sequence). Trimming stripped 0 bases from V and 3 bases from J, with 11 bases between. In DNA form, the CDR3 reads TGTGCCAGCAGCTTGGCAGGGAAGAAGACAGATACGCAGTATTTT. It codes for CASSLAGKKTDTQYF. The variable domain in full, completed from reference TRBV5-4 and TRBJ2-3, reads ETGVTQSPTHLIKTRGQQVTLRCSSQSGHNTVSWYQQALGQGPQFIFQYYREEENGRGNFPPRFSGLQFPNYSSELNVNALELDDSALYLCASSLAGKKTDTQYFGPGTRLTVL.

This rearrangement joins TRBV5-8 to TRBJ2-5, with TRBD1 as a possible D gene (6 bases). The germline gives CDR1 SGHTS, CDR2 YDEGEE. Trimming stripped 7 bases from V and 3 bases from J, with 25 bases between. The CDR3 loop spans 17 amino acids. The CDR3 nucleotides read TGTGCCAGCTCAAGGGGGTCTCGGCACCCCGGAGAAGAGACCCAGTACTTC. This codes for CASSRGSRHPGEETQYF.

V gene TRBV6-2 or TRBV6-3 combines with J gene TRBJ1-2; D is unclear. The V gene's germline CDR1 is MNHEY and CDR2 SVGEGT. V shed 5 bases and J shed 7 bases, with 14 bases lying between them. This CDR3 spans 13 amino acids. CDR3 sequence reads: CASSVIRAVGYTF. The CDR3 nucleotides are TGTGCCAGCAGTGTTATCCGCGCGGTTGGCTACACCTTC.

This clone turned up a few times. The DNA of the CDR3 is TGTGCCAGTAGTATTCCTCGGACAGGGGCAAAATCACCCCTCCACTTT. The encoded protein is CASSIPRTGAKSPLHF. The chain links TRBV19 to TRBJ1-6, with TRBD1 matching over 9 bases. The CDR3 has 16 residues. Trimming took 3 bases from V and 10 from J; bases not matched to a gene: 10. Germline assignment: CDR1 LNHDA and CDR2 SQIVND (reference sequence).

The V and J genes are TRBV7-2 and TRBJ1-4; D might be TRBD1 (5 bases). The CDR3 spans 15 residues. The V end was cut by 5 bases, the J end by 3 bases, with 13 bases between. CDR1 is SGHTA, CDR2 FQGNSA, per germline. The CDR3 coding sequence is TGTGCCAGCAGCAAGCAGGGAACCCCTAATGAAAAACTGTTTTTT. This encodes CASSKQGTPNEKLFF.

This chain connects TRBV6-5 to TRBJ2-7, with 9 bases fitting TRBD1. Germline V gene sequence: CDR1 MNHEY, CDR2 SVGAGI. The V gene end was trimmed by 5 bases and the J gene end by 3 bases; junction bases not matched to a gene: 8. The CDR3 totals 15 residues. As DNA, the CDR3 is TGTGCCAGCAGTACCGGACAGGGGTTCGGCTACGAGCAGTACTTC. This translates into CASSTGQGFGYEQYF.

The rearrangement links TRBV5-6 to TRBJ2-5; D not certain. This CDR3 has 13 residues. V gave up 2 bases and J gave up 1 base, with 6 bases separating them. CDR1 is SGHDT and CDR2 is YYEEEE in the germline V gene. Here the CDR3 DNA reads TGTGCCAGCAGCTTACCGGGCCAAGAGACCCAGTACTTC. Residues: CASSLPGQETQYF.

This chain links TRBV27 with TRBJ1-6, with 8 bases fitting TRBD1. The germline V gene encodes CDR1 MNHEY and CDR2 SMNVEV (reference sequence). The CDR3 spans 14 residues. V lost 4 bases, J lost 7 bases, and 3 bases stayed unmatched. This chain's CDR3 is CASSSDRVNSPLHF. CDR3 nucleotide sequence: TGTGCCAGCAGTTCGGACAGGGTAAATTCACCCCTCCACTTT.

This clone was detected once. The J gene is TRBJ1-2, the V gene TRBV19, with TRBD1 matching 7 bases. Germline lookup yields CDR1 LNHDA and CDR2 SQIVND (reference sequence). The CDR3 sequence is 13 residues long. V lost 7 bases to trimming and J lost 7 bases; unmatched junction nucleotides: 9. CDR3 residues: CASKEQGVSGYTF. For the CDR3, the DNA is TGTGCCAGTAAAGAGCAGGGGGTTAGTGGCTACACCTTC.

The J gene is TRBJ2-3, the V gene TRBV6-2 or TRBV6-3; 13 bases are shared with TRBD2. The CDR3 sequence is 17 residues long. J lost 8 bases, V lost 5 bases, and 13 bases had no gene match. Germline values: CDR1 MNHEY, CDR2 SVGEGT. The CDR3 sequence: CASSRMKLAGGRGTQYF. In nucleotides, the CDR3 is TGTGCCAGCAGTCGTATGAAACTAGCGGGGGGGCGGGGTACGCAGTATTTT.

This sequence joins TRBV4-2 and TRBJ2-5; D possibly corresponds to TRBD2 (5 bases). V was cut by 1 base and J by 3 bases, with 15 bases left in between. The CDR3 has 16 residues. In germline, CDR1 is LGHNA, CDR2 YNFKEQ. Here the CDR3 reads CASSQGNSGREETQYF. Written as DNA, the CDR3 is TGTGCCAGCAGCCAAGGAAACAGCGGCCGTGAAGAGACCCAGTACTTC.

The gene calls are TRBV5-1 and TRBJ2-7, with D unresolved. V shed 1 base and J shed 7 bases, with 9 bases lying between them. Germline lookup yields CDR1 SGHRS and CDR2 YFSETQ. The CDR3 loop spans 12 amino acids. CDR3 in DNA: TGCGCCAGCAGCTTGCCCCCCGGGGAGCAGTACTTC. This sequence encodes CASSLPPGEQYF.

The rearrangement links TRBV19 to TRBJ2-2, with D possibly being TRBD1 (5 bases). Germline V gene sequence: CDR1 LNHDA, CDR2 SQIVND (reference sequence). Trimming removed 6 bases at V and 3 bases at J, with 11 bases between. CDR3 size: 14 residues. The CDR3 reads CASRRTLDTGELFF. The CDR3 region has the DNA TGTGCCAGTAGGCGGACACTCGACACCGGGGAGCTGTTTTTT.

The chain is built from TRBV7-2 and TRBJ1-3; 7 bases match TRBD1. The CDR3 is 15 amino acids. Trimming removed 1 base from V and 8 bases from J; junction bases left unmatched: 8. The germline gives CDR1 SGHTA, CDR2 FQGNSA. CDR3 sequence: CASSLGLGGGYTIYF. The CDR3 DNA follows: TGTGCCAGCAGCTTAGGTTTAGGGGGCGGTTACACCATATATTTT.

This clone appeared once. The chain combines TRBV7-6 with TRBJ2-2; D gene unclear. The V end was cut by 1 base, the J end by 6 bases, with 12 bases between. The length of the CDR3 is 15 residues. Germline CDR1 SGHVS, CDR2 FNYEAQ. CDR3 nucleotides: TGTGCCAGCAGCTTAGATGTAATGTTCTCCGGGGAGCTGTTTTTT. Its protein product is CASSLDVMFSGELFF.

The genes are TRBV2 and TRBJ2-7, with 10 bases aligning to TRBD1. The J segment lost 0 bases and the V segment lost 7 bases, leaving 9 bases of the junction unmatched. Germline CDR1 reads SNHLY; CDR2 reads FYNNEI. CDR3 length equals 16 residues. The CDR3 coding sequence is TGTGCCAGCACCGAACGGGGACAGGGGCTCTCCTACGAGCAGTACTTC. Its protein is CASTERGQGLSYEQYF. Full variable domain (remainder filled in from reference TRBV2 and TRBJ2-7): EPEVTQTPSHQVTQMGQEVILRCVPISNHLYFYWYRQILGQKVEFLVSFYNNEISEKSEIFDDQFSVERPDGSNFTLKIRSTKLEDSAMYFCASTERGQGLSYEQYFGPGTRLTVT.

This rearrangement joins TRBV5-6 to TRBJ1-6; D unresolved. The V gene's germline CDR1 is SGHDT and CDR2 YYEEEE. Trimming pared 0 bases from V and 10 bases from J, leaving 8 bases between. The CDR3 runs to 13 residues. CDR3 in DNA: TGTGCCAGCAGCTTGGGCAGGCACTCACCCCTCCACTTT. It encodes CASSLGRHSPLHF.

V and J are TRBV29-1 and TRBJ1-2; the D is unclear. The CDR3 is 12 residues long. V was pared by 0 bases and J by 8 bases, with 10 bases between. Germline assignment: CDR1 SQVTM and CDR2 ANQGSEA. Here the CDR3 reads CSVEEGTYGYTF. CDR3 nucleotides: TGCAGCGTTGAAGAGGGCACCTACGGCTACACCTTC. The full variable domain, completed using reference TRBV29-1 and TRBJ1-2, is SAVISQKPSRDICQRGTSLTIQCQVDSQVTMMFWYRQQPGQSLTLIATANQGSEATYESGFVIDKFPISRPNLTFSTLTVSNMSPEDSSIYLCSVEEGTYGYTFGSGTRLTVV.

This rearrangement joins TRBV11-2 to TRBJ2-2; 7 nucleotides match TRBD1. Germline V CDR1 and CDR2: SGHAT, FQNNGV. This CDR3 contains 14 residues. J was trimmed by 4 bases and V by 5 bases; bases with no gene match: 4. Here the CDR3 DNA reads TGTGCCAGCAGCCCACAGGGGCTCACCGGGGAGCTGTTTTTT. Protein sequence: CASSPQGLTGELFF.

The chain employs TRBV9 and TRBJ2-3; 7 bases match TRBD2. Germline CDR1 SGDLS, CDR2 YYNGEE. The V segment lost 4 bases and the J segment 4 bases; nucleotides outside the gene matches: 9. There are 15 residues in the CDR3. CDR3: CASSLRSGVADTQYF. The CDR3 DNA reads TGTGCCAGCAGCCTCCGCAGCGGGGTGGCAGATACGCAGTATTTT.